Sequencing of this T cell receptor (beta chain) was carried out in a study of blood T cells in healthy people across ages (dated by TCRdb to the mid-2010s). Looking at the study overall: In model experiments, template switching captured about one uniquely barcoded TCR beta cDNA molecule for every two T cells. To track age-related changes in TCR beta repertoire diversity, the study relied on deep sequencing normalized with unique cDNA molecular identifiers. To avoid experimental bias, donors of different ages were distributed randomly across sequencing lanes. Two additional independent replicas of 1 million unique cDNA reads from the same blood draw were analyzed for two donors (one aged 18 to 30 and one aged 80 or older). The donors were divided into four age groups: young (average around 15 years), middle-aged (around 41), aged (under 70) and long-lived (about 80). What the research found in general, with its limitations: Observed TCR beta diversity per million T cells fell roughly linearly with age, and a significant reduction was already apparent by age about 38. Compared with the aged group, the long-lived group had more naive CD4+ T cells, fewer expanded clones and increased TCR diversity, suggesting age selection. Estimates of total diversity based on one million sequenced T cells were regarded as lower bounds and as underestimates. Because profiling used bulk unsorted PBMCs, naive and antigen-experienced compartments could not be compared conclusively. Because the CMV infection status of the donors was unknown, age-related changes in expanded clonotypes may potentially have been confounded. There was a strong correlation between observed TCR beta diversity and the percentage of naive T cells measured by flow cytometry.

Trimming leaves V shorter by 5 bases and J shorter by 14 bases, with the junction holding 11 bases beyond the gene matches. Inclusive of the bounding cysteine and phenylalanine, the CDR3 is 13 residues long. Of the read, only the CDR3 DNA is kept; its 39 bases are in frame from base 1. The germline V gene specifies MNHEY as CDR1 and SVGEGT as CDR2. Library construction relied on 5' RACE. The reads were generated on an Illumina HiSeq 2500. A second PCR of roughly 7 to 12 cycles was performed with a sample-barcoded 5' primer and a J-beta primer mix. A unique molecular identifier was introduced onto each TCR beta cDNA molecule by a template-switch 5' adaptor carrying 12 random nucleotides. Each sample yielded at least 3 million CDR3-containing paired-end reads. All of the RNA was converted into first-strand cDNA using the Mint cDNA synthesis kit, with a TRBC-specific oligonucleotide serving as the primer. After uracil-DNA glycosylase treatment, a first 18-cycle PCR used universal primers M1SS and BC2_uni_R on all cDNA. As for the authors' bioinformatics: For normalization, 1 million high-quality reads were randomly selected from each sample, with every read carrying a distinct molecular identifier. Reads sharing molecular identifiers were discarded rather than binned into consensus sequences. MiTCR, with a Q25 quality threshold and the strictest error-elimination algorithm, was used for CDR3 identification, clonotype clustering and error correction. A nonparametric unseen species model with Euler transformation was used to estimate a lower bound on total TCR beta diversity. TCRdb reprocessed the public reads (quality trimming at Q25 with fastp, clone calling with MiXCR) and kept in-frame beta chains. Identical CDR3 proteins give one entry, which carries the most common genes and DNA. The V and J calls were determined by TCRdb, not by the authors. The sample table shows over 600,000 distinct CDR3 sequences, and roughly 41% are seen once. The top ten clones comprise about 30% of the sample.

This clonotype was counted between two and nine times. No cognate antigen has been identified for it. No clone much larger than this one lies a single base away; base qualities are absent. Donors were roughly 40 systemically healthy Caucasian individuals from Russia aged roughly 6 to 100 years. Each donor gave ten milliliters of peripheral blood, collected into EDTA-treated Vacutainer tubes. PBMCs were isolated by Ficoll-Paque density-gradient centrifugation, with at least 7 million obtained per sample. Total RNA, at least 5 micrograms per sample, was extracted from PBMCs with Trizol reagent. The percentages of naive CD45RAhigh/CD27high T cells were determined by flow cytometry on a PBMC aliquot from every donor.

The V and J genes are TRBV6-2 or TRBV6-3 and TRBJ2-4; TRBD1 agrees with 8 junctional bases. Sequenced sample: blood. The receptor was derived from a man older than 75 in good health. The nucleotides read TGTGCCAGCAGTGACACCGGGACAGGCCAGGAGTACTTC. This is translated as CASSDTGTGQEYF.